The rows below give T cell receptor beta chains drawn from one sample of a study of cytomegalovirus exposure and HLA in healthy donors. Data came from immunoSEQ multiplex PCR; TCRdb stores just in-frame clones and leaves some out. The repertoire holds 100,000 to 120,000 clones, just over 75% seen once, with 13% in the top ten. The sequencing input was PBMCs. These receptors originate from a man aged 25-45 years in good health and CMV-seropositive. Each CDR3 is given with its conserved first and last residue. A D gene is named only where the DNA matches it firmly. Size is stated for part of the rows, as once, few or many counts, or as a class when the clone is expanded.

j_call clone_size d_call v_call cdr3_aa cdr3_nt
TRBJ1-6 - TRBD1 TRBV7-2 CASTLTGGNSPLHF TGTGCCAGCACCCTGACAGGGGGTAATTCACCCCTCCACTTT
TRBJ2-7 few TRBD2 TRBV9 CASSVVASGYEQYF TGTGCCAGCAGCGTAGTGGCTAGCGGGTACGAGCAGTACTTC
TRBJ1-1 - - TRBV6-5 CASSSTSWPNTEAFF TGTGCCAGCAGTTCCACCTCGTGGCCTAACACTGAAGCTTTCTTT
TRBJ2-5 - - TRBV29-1 CSAPWQGETQYF TGCAGCGCCCCCTGGCAGGGGGAGACCCAGTACTTC
TRBJ2-1 - - TRBV7-2 CASSLEGRYNEQFF TGTGCCAGCAGCTTAGAAGGCAGGTACAATGAGCAGTTCTTC
TRBJ1-5 - - TRBV10-1 CASSAGSNQPQHF TGCGCCAGCTCGGCGGGGAGCAATCAGCCCCAGCATTTT
TRBJ2-5 - - TRBV10-3 CAISPGTLREQYF TGTGCCATCAGCCCCGGGACTTTAAGAGAGCAGTACTTC
TRBJ1-4 - TRBD1 TRBV19 CASSGQGAGEKLFF TGTGCCAGTAGCGGTCAGGGGGCGGGAGAAAAACTGTTTTTT
TRBJ2-7 - - TRBV15 CATSRRRGGMDEQYF TGTGCCACCAGCAGAAGGAGGGGAGGAATGGACGAGCAGTACTTC
TRBJ2-1 - TRBD1 TRBV11-3 CASSLEGTARSSYNEQFF TGTGCCAGCAGCTTAGAAGGGACAGCACGAAGCTCCTACAATGAGCAGTTCTTC
TRBJ1-3 - - TRBV7-9 CASTGGGDGNTIYF TGTGCCAGCACCGGCGGAGGTGACGGAAACACCATATATTTT
TRBJ1-1 - TRBD1 TRBV4-3 CASNRRDRGSTEAFF TGCGCCAGCAACCGAAGGGACAGGGGGTCCACTGAAGCTTTCTTT
TRBJ2-5 - TRBD1 TRBV30 CAWKGMGAGGQETQYF TGTGCCTGGAAAGGGATGGGGGCAGGGGGACAAGAGACCCAGTACTTC
TRBJ1-2 - - TRBV9 CASSSTGGGISGYTF TGTGCCAGCAGCTCGACTGGGGGGGGGATAAGTGGCTACACCTTC
TRBJ1-5 - - TRBV19 CASSPGTLSNQPQHF TGTGCCAGTAGTCCAGGGACACTTAGCAATCAGCCCCAGCATTTT
TRBJ2-1 - TRBD2 TRBV5-6 CASSPWRLADRSGHEQFF TGTGCCAGCAGCCCCTGGAGGCTAGCGGACCGGTCCGGCCATGAGCAGTTCTTC
TRBJ1-1 - TRBD1 TRBV6-1 CASSSQTGGGTEAFF TGTGCCAGCAGTTCCCAGACAGGGGGCGGCACTGAAGCTTTCTTT
TRBJ2-5 - TRBD2 TRBV7-6 CASSLASGGAFETQYF TGTGCCAGCAGCTTAGCTAGCGGGGGGGCTTTTGAGACCCAGTACTTC
TRBJ2-1 - - TRBV9 CASSAPNYNEQFF TGTGCCAGCAGCGCCCCAAACTACAATGAGCAGTTCTTC
TRBJ2-2 - TRBD2 TRBV10-3 CAISLAGTNTGELFF TGTGCCATCAGCTTAGCGGGGACTAACACCGGGGAGCTGTTTTTT
TRBJ1-1 - TRBD1 TRBV27 CATRGEGPTEAFF TGTGCCACCAGGGGGGAGGGTCCCACTGAAGCTTTCTTT
TRBJ2-7 few TRBD2 TRBV6-1 CASSERWTSGVYEQYF TGTGCCAGCAGTGAACGCTGGACTAGCGGGGTTTACGAGCAGTACTTC
TRBJ2-7 - - TRBV6-5 CASQDRNYEQYF TGTGCCAGCCAAGACAGGAACTACGAGCAGTACTTC
TRBJ2-3 - - TRBV6-1 CASSPPSDTQYF TGTGCCAGCAGCCCTCCGTCAGATACGCAGTATTTT
TRBJ1-1 - - TRBV4-3 CASSAVRQVRAEAFF TGCGCCAGCAGCGCAGTCCGACAGGTCAGGGCTGAAGCTTTCTTT
TRBJ1-2 - - TRBV6-1 CASRTGSNYGYTF TGTGCCAGCCGTACAGGGTCCAACTATGGCTACACCTTC
TRBJ2-3 few TRBD2 TRBV28 CASRQILAGRTDTQYF TGTGCCAGCAGACAAATACTAGCGGGGCGCACAGATACGCAGTATTTT
TRBJ2-7 - TRBD1 TRBV5-4 CASSCNPTGWYEQYF TGTGCCAGCAGCTGCAATCCGACAGGGTGGTACGAGCAGTACTTC
TRBJ1-5 - TRBD1 TRBV7-2 CASSWNTGGVQPQHF TGTGCCAGCAGCTGGAATACAGGGGGAGTTCAGCCTCAGCATTTT
TRBJ1-5 - TRBD1 TRBV7-8 CASSPGDSENQPQHF TGTGCCAGCAGCCCCGGGGACAGTGAGAATCAGCCCCAGCATTTT
TRBJ2-3 few - TRBV6-4 CASSESQQGGTDTQYF TGTGCCAGCAGTGAGAGTCAGCAGGGCGGCACAGATACGCAGTATTTT
TRBJ1-1 - - TRBV15 CATSRAGANTEAFF TGTGCCACCAGCAGAGCGGGAGCTAACACTGAAGCTTTCTTT
TRBJ2-7 - - TRBV5-6 CASSDSEAYEQYF TGTGCCAGCAGCGACTCGGAAGCCTACGAGCAGTACTTC
TRBJ1-2 - - TRBV6-6 CASLTGLANYGYTF TGTGCCAGTCTCACAGGGCTAGCTAACTATGGCTACACCTTC
TRBJ1-5 - - TRBV30 CAWSHLQGNQPQHF TGTGCCTGGAGTCACCTACAGGGCAATCAGCCCCAGCATTTT
TRBJ2-1 - TRBD2 TRBV7-2 CASSLDRAGGGNEQFF TGTGCCAGCAGCTTAGACCGGGCGGGGGGCGGGAATGAGCAGTTCTTC
TRBJ2-4 - - TRBV6-5 CASRAGLGENIQYF TGTGCCAGCAGGGCGGGACTGGGAGAAAACATTCAGTACTTC
TRBJ2-1 - TRBD2 TRBV2 CASVTSGVGNEQFF TGTGCCAGCGTAACTAGCGGGGTTGGAAATGAGCAGTTCTTC
TRBJ2-1 - TRBD2 TRBV4-1 CAGSQVATSGVWNEQFF TGCGCCGGCAGCCAAGTGGCCACTAGCGGGGTCTGGAATGAGCAGTTCTTC
TRBJ1-1 - - TRBV4-3 CASSQGLHLNRENTEAFF TGCGCCAGCAGCCAAGGGCTACACCTAAACAGGGAGAACACTGAAGCTTTCTTT
TRBJ2-5 few - TRBV6-6 CASSYQTYQETQYF TGTGCCAGCAGTTACCAGACATATCAAGAGACCCAGTACTTC
TRBJ2-3 - TRBD2 TRBV6-4 CASSLGGGTDTQYF TGTGCCTCGAGCCTGGGGGGGGGTACAGATACGCAGTATTTT